This TCR beta chain was captured in a study of T cells in Graves' hyperthyroidism and ophthalmopathy. This clonotype was observed many times. V was pared by 4 bases and J by 7 bases, with 11 bases between. Germline lookup yields CDR1 SGHTA and CDR2 FQGNSA. This CDR3 contains 13 residues. Amplification targeted TCR beta CDR3 regions from RNA transcripts. Researchers ran a first-round RT-PCR on the TCR CDR3 using the HTBI primer set. In TCRdb, the multiplex PCR reads were re-called with MiXCR into one record per CDR3 protein. The profile shows about 640,000 distinct CDR3 sequences, under 25% of them singletons. Ophthalmopathy patients had Clinical Activity Score at least 3, NOSPECS grade at least 4, duration under 3 months. Patients were excluded because of uncontrolled infection, other autoimmune disease, pregnancy or lactation. Clinicians diagnosed patients from clinical symptoms, serum thyroxine and TRAb, thyroid ultrasound and orbital computed tomography.

The sample comprised blood. The chain carries TRBV7-2 and TRBJ2-1; D may match TRBD1 or TRBD2 (5 bases each). The source is a man aged 30-40 years with Graves' ophthalmopathy. The CDR3 DNA reads as TGTGCCAGCAGCTCCGGGGCCGGGAATGAGCAGTTCTTC. Amino acid sequence: CASSSGAGNEQFF. Combining the CDR3 with reference TRBV7-2 and TRBJ2-1 gives the whole variable domain GAGVSQSPSNKVTEKGKDVELRCDPISGHTALYWYRQSLGQGLEFLIYFQGNSAPDKSGLPSDRFSAERTGGSVSTLTIQRTQQEDSAVYLCASSSGAGNEQFFGPGTRLTVL.